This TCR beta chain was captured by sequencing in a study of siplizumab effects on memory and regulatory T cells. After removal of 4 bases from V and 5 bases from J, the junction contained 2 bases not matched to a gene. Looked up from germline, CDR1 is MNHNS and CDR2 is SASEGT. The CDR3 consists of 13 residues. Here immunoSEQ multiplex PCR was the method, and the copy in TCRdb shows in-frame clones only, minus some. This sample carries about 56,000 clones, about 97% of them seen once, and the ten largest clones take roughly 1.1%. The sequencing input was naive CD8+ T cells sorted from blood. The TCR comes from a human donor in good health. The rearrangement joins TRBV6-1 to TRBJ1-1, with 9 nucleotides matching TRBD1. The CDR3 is CASSVGQGTEAFF. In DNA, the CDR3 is TGTGCCAGCAGTGTGGGACAGGGTACTGAAGCTTTCTTT.